This T cell receptor (beta chain) was identified during a study of shared clonotypes between healthy human individuals (dated by TCRdb to about 2020). The study in broad terms: Three men and two women, aged 18 to 49 years, made up the cohort. For each donor, three plates each were used for CD4 naive and CD4 memory, two plates were used for CD8 naive, and one plate was used for CD8 memory. To estimate repertoire size and how much clonotype sharing occurs between individuals, the study deeply sequenced the blood TCR repertoires of five healthy adults. To increase sequencing depth and limit assay-specific biases, TCR repertoire library preparation and sequencing were carried out by different laboratories using diverse techniques. Leukapheresis yielded between about 0.9 and 9.5 billion PBMCs per donor. The research as a whole found: The small number of donors limited the genetic and exposure-history diversity represented. Rarefaction of sorted-subset datasets indicated incomplete sequencing despite the large sequencing depth. When a handful of donors were compared, the shared fraction of clonotypes was 5% to 6.5% for naive CD4, around 3.6% for naive CD8, 2.3% for memory CD4, and approximately 0.4% for memory CD8. Sampling was restricted to blood, and TCR repertoires in tissues likely differ from the TCR repertoires found in blood. Clonotypes shared by all four sorted-subset donors showed higher generation probabilities than non-shared clonotypes. Based on pairwise subsampling, the degree of clonotype sharing among donors was expected to be affected by sequencing depth. Naive subsets generally had larger estimated clonotype richness than memory subsets.

Concerning this clone itself: The specificity of this receptor is unknown. Per-nucleotide qualities are absent, and no much larger clonotype sits a single base away.

CDR1 and CDR2 are drawn from the germline V gene: SGHDN, FVKESK. Between the V and J ends, shortened by 1 base and 7 bases respectively, the junction contains 7 bases. Including the terminal cysteine and phenylalanine, the CDR3 comprises 12 residues. CDR3 DNA is the only sequence kept; it has 36 bases, read in frame from the first base. The donors were healthy, HIV-negative adults who had no recently reported acute infections or vaccinations. Every donor was a Caucasian adult living in Nashville, Tennessee, USA. CD4+ T cells were enriched by magnetic negative selection; naive cells were then positively selected on CD45RA, and the negative fraction formed the memory subset. Blood was obtained by leukapheresis, after which PBMCs were separated by Ficoll-Histopaque density gradient centrifugation and cryopreserved in liquid nitrogen vapor phase. Purity and quantity of every magnetically sorted T cell population were checked by analytical flow cytometry. Genomic DNA was isolated from every sorted fraction and measured by UV absorbance on a Nanodrop 2000c.

Using the deep immunoSEQ assay, TCR CDR3 regions were amplified from genomic DNA by multiplex PCR. Extracted genomic DNA from each cell subset was spread evenly across all wells of several immunoSEQ 96-well plates, with each plate serving as a replicate. For sorted subsets, about 0.2 ug genomic DNA, equal to some 30,000 T cell genomes, was loaded into each replicate PCR. The purified libraries were quantified using a Qubit 3.0 fluorometer, sized with a Bioanalyzer 2100, and then quantified again using the KAPA Library Quantification kit. Each immunoSEQ 96-well plate was sequenced on its own single-read 150-cycle Illumina NextSeq 550 flow cell. Per the authors' processing: The immunoSEQ output contained only junctional sequences without quality scores, so filtering could not match that applied to full-length reads. To assign V/J genes and CDR3, sequences were annotated using PyIR, a Python wrapper for IgBLAST v1.9, with IMGT germline references. Reads with weak V/J assignments (E-value above 1e-6), missing CDR3, stop codons, out-of-frame junctions, or ambiguous translated residues were removed. A V3J clonotype was defined by an identical inferred V gene, J gene, and CDR3 amino acid sequence. Percentage overlap between repertoires was calculated by dividing the number of shared unique clonotypes by the size of the smaller repertoire. RTK rarefaction, the Chao1 estimator, and Recon v2.1 estimates of unobserved clonotypes were used to assess repertoire richness. For all TCRbeta clonotypes obtained by the gDNA method from four donors, generation probabilities were computed with OLGA. Imported from immuneACCESS, the table was reduced by TCRdb to in-frame sequences with V and J called. These copies leave out some clones; in studies compared against another copy, an unresolved V gene accounts for under half, and the cause of the remainder is not known. From that table come the V and J calls and clone size; the DNA was used to work out D and trimming. The sample records over a million clones, approximately 98% of which are singletons. The ten largest account for less than 0.55% of the sample.

The chain couples TRBV14 to TRBJ1-2, with no reliable assignment of the D segment. The sequence was obtained from a man between 25 and 39 years old in good health. Sequencing was performed on naive CD4+ T cells sorted from blood. In the paper's terms, the cell subset or site label means: CD45RA+ positively selected. The DNA sequence follows: TGTGCCAGCAGCCAAGTGCACCCTGGCTACACCTTC. Its translation is CASSQVHPGYTF.